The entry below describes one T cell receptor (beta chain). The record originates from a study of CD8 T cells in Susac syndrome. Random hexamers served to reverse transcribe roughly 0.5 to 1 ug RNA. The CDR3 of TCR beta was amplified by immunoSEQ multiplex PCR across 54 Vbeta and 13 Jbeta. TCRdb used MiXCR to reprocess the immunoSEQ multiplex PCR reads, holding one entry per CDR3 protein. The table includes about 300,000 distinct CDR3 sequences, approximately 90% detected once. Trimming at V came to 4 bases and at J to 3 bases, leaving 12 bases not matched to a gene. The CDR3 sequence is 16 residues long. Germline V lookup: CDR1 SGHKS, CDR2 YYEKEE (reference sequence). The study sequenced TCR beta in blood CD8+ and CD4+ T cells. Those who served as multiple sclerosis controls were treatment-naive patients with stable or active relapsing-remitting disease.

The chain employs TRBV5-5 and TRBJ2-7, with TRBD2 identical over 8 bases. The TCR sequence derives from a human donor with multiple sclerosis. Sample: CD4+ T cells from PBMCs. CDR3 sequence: CASSPYFSGAIYEQYF. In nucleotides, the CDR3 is TGTGCCAGCAGCCCGTATTTTAGCGGGGCTATCTACGAGCAGTACTTC.